These 30 T cell receptor beta chains were all obtained from the same sample, sequenced in a study of T cells in Graves' hyperthyroidism and ophthalmopathy. The TCR beta CDR3 regions underwent amplification using RNA transcripts as the source. With the HTBI primer set, the TCR CDR3 went through a first round of RT-PCR. TCRdb re-analysed the multiplex PCR reads in MiXCR, keeping a single row per CDR3 protein. This sample has 75,000 to 100,000 distinct CDR3 sequences, with 35% to 50% found just once. Sequencing used peripheral blood or thyroid tissue (not recorded which). The receptors were gathered from a woman aged 25 to 39 with Graves' hyperthyroidism.

This clonotype was seen repeatedly, ten times or more. This CDR3 is CASSRARGRTEAFF. The CDR3 DNA follows: TGTGCCAGCAGCCGAGCCAGGGGGCGAACTGAAGCTTTCTTT. The chain has TRBV7-9 and TRBJ1-1; 8 bases are shared with TRBD1. V was pared by 5 bases and J by 5 bases, with 7 bases of the junction left unmatched. There are 14 residues in the CDR3. CDR1 and CDR2 from the germline V gene are SEHNR and FQNEAQ (reference sequence).

This clonotype was counted many times. This sequence joins TRBV6-6 and TRBJ1-3; D is ambiguous. The CDR3 loop spans 13 amino acids. Germline V gene data show CDR1 as MNHNY and CDR2 as SVGAGI (reference sequence). The V gene lost 5 bases and the J gene lost 5 bases, with 10 bases spanning the gap. CDR3 DNA: TGTGCCAGCAGTAAACCGGGAAGAAACACCATATATTTT. This gives the protein CASSKPGRNTIYF.

This clonotype was picked up many times. The rearrangement uses TRBV18 and TRBJ1-1, with 8 bases that match TRBD1. Trimming removed 4 bases from V and 7 bases from J; junction bases left unmatched: 8. Germline V lookup: CDR1 KGHSH, CDR2 LQKENI. The CDR3 totals 14 residues. CDR3 residues: CASSLRDRSLEAFF. In DNA, the CDR3 is TGTGCCAGCTCACTTCGGGACAGGAGCCTTGAAGCTTTCTTT.

There are many counts of this clonotype. The chain links TRBV28 to TRBJ2-7, with unresolved D. CDR1 and CDR2 from the germline V gene are MDHEN and SYDVKM. The CDR3 runs 14 residues. Trimming removed 4 bases at V and 5 bases at J, with 15 bases between. As DNA, the CDR3 is TGTGCCAGCAGTTATGGGTTATCTGCCCACGAGCAGTACTTC. It yields the protein CASSYGLSAHEQYF.

This clonotype was recorded at least ten times. The genes are TRBV10-2 and TRBJ1-5; D ambiguous. CDR1 WSHSY and CDR2 SAAADI come from the germline V gene. The V gene lost 3 bases and the J gene lost 4 bases, with 10 bases spanning the gap. This CDR3 is built from 14 residues. Here the CDR3 reads CASSDLWNNQPQHF. For the CDR3, the DNA is TGCGCCAGCAGTGATCTGTGGAATAATCAGCCCCAGCATTTT.

J is TRBJ1-4 and V is TRBV3-1, with 7 bases that match TRBD1. Trimming cost V 4 bases and J 8 bases; bases outside gene matches: 10. This CDR3 has 15 residues. The germline V gene encodes CDR1 LGHDT and CDR2 YNNKEL (reference sequence). The CDR3 is CASSPGTGTDEKLFF. The CDR3 bases are TGTGCCAGCAGCCCAGGAACCGGGACAGACGAAAAACTGTTTTTT.

There are many counts of this clonotype. The rearrangement links TRBV20-1 to TRBJ2-3, with 10 positions matching TRBD1. Germline CDR1 DFQATT, CDR2 SNEGSKA (reference sequence). The CDR3 has 13 amino acids. CDR3 bases: TGCAGGGGGGGGACAGGGGATTCAGATACGCAGTATTTT. Translation: CRGGTGDSDTQYF.

The table lists this clonotype with many counts. The rearrangement uses TRBV20-1 and TRBJ1-5, with TRBD1 as a possible D gene (5 bases). From germline, CDR1 is DFQATT and CDR2 SNEGSKA (reference sequence). CDR3 length: 13 amino acids. The germline V and J ends were trimmed by 1 base and 5 bases, with 9 bases remaining between them. In nucleotides, the CDR3 is TGCAGTGCTAGAGGGGGCTGGGATCAGCCCCAGCATTTT. Translated: CSARGGWDQPQHF.

The chain combines TRBV20-1 with TRBJ2-1, with 9 bases matching TRBD2. Trimming at V came to 8 bases and at J to 8 bases, leaving 10 bases not matched to a gene. Per germline, CDR1 DFQATT and CDR2 SNEGSKA (reference sequence). CDR3 length: 13 amino acids. This CDR3 is CSHRLAERHEQFF. CDR3 coding DNA: TGCAGTCACCGACTAGCGGAGAGGCATGAGCAGTTCTTC.

This clonotype occurred many times. CDR3 residues: CASSLGGPGDEKLFF. CDR3 coding DNA: TGTGCCAGCAGCTTGGGGGGCCCAGGGGATGAAAAACTGTTTTTT. The genes are TRBV5-8 and TRBJ1-4, with D perhaps matching TRBD1 (6 bases). In germline, CDR1 is SGHTS, CDR2 YDEGEE. This CDR3 has 15 residues. V lost 0 bases to trimming and J lost 6 bases, with 12 bases between them.

The chain combines TRBV7-8 with TRBJ2-6, with 12 nucleotides matching TRBD1. The CDR3 runs to 18 residues. The germline V gene has CDR1 SGHVS and CDR2 FQNEAQ. V shed 5 bases, J shed 3 bases, and the junction held 8 bases outside the gene matches. The CDR3 is CASSPGTGGAGGANVLTF. As DNA, the CDR3 is TGTGCCAGCAGCCCCGGGACAGGGGGCGCAGGTGGGGCCAACGTCCTGACTTTC.

This clonotype came up many times. The chain links TRBV7-9 to TRBJ1-2; 9 positions match TRBD1. CDR3 length: 14 amino acids. CDR1 and CDR2 (germline): SEHNR, FQNEAQ (reference sequence). J was trimmed by 3 bases and V by 6 bases; bases with no gene match: 5. The CDR3 region is CASRPGTGYYGYTF. DNA for the CDR3: TGTGCCAGCAGACCCGGGACAGGGTACTATGGCTACACCTTC.

This chain links TRBV20-1 with TRBJ2-7; 10 bases map to TRBD1. J gave up 9 bases and V 6 bases, and 5 bases lay outside the gene matches. The CDR3 runs 11 residues. Germline V lookup: CDR1 DFQATT, CDR2 SNEGSKA (reference sequence). The CDR3 bases are TGCAGTGCGTGGGACAGGGGAGCGCAGTACTTC. Encoded protein: CSAWDRGAQYF.

This clonotype has a count of ten or more. The CDR3 DNA reads as TGTGCCAGCAGCTTTGGGACCTTCTCCGGGGAGCTGTTTTTT. It yields the protein CASSFGTFSGELFF. The chain recombines TRBV7-8 with TRBJ2-2; the D call may be TRBD1 or TRBD2 (5 bases each). Trimming removed 3 bases from V and 6 bases from J, with 11 bases in between. This CDR3 is built from 14 residues. Germline CDR1 is SGHVS and CDR2 is FQNEAQ.

This clonotype was picked up many times. The rearrangement joins TRBV20-1 to TRBJ2-7; 8 positions agree with TRBD1. The CDR3 spans 11 residues. Unmatched junction bases numbered 4, after V lost 5 bases and J lost 7 bases. Germline V gene sequence: CDR1 DFQATT, CDR2 SNEGSKA (reference sequence). The CDR3 spells CSASTGGEQYF. The CDR3 DNA is TGCAGTGCTTCTACAGGGGGAGAGCAGTACTTC.

Only one count was recorded for this clonotype. V gene TRBV5-1 combines with J gene TRBJ2-7; unclear D gene. Between the trimmed V and J ends, which lost 0 bases and 3 bases, there was a span of 10 bases. Germline V gene data show CDR1 as SGHRS and CDR2 as YFSETQ. This CDR3 contains 14 residues. The CDR3 here is CASSLVFTNYEQYF. The CDR3 bases are TGCGCCAGCAGCTTGGTATTTACGAACTACGAGCAGTACTTC.

The chain carries TRBV29-1 and TRBJ2-5; TRBD1 is a possible D gene (5 bases). Looked up from germline, CDR1 is SQVTM and CDR2 is ANQGSEA. V shed 7 bases and J shed 5 bases, with 8 bases lying between them. The CDR3 is 10 residues long. As DNA, the CDR3 is TGCAGCGCAGGGTCCGAGACCCAGTACTTC. It is translated as CSAGSETQYF.

On this clonotype itself: Without the conserved terminal phenylalanine or tryptophan, this CDR3 likely stems from a read error. V gene TRBV9 combines with J gene TRBJ1-3; D remains unclear. The CDR3 runs to 15 residues. CDR1 and CDR2 from the germline V gene are SGDLS and YYNGEE. Trimming cost V 4 bases and J 0 bases, with 11 bases left between them. The CDR3 DNA sequence: TGTGCCAGCAGCCAAGGAACTCGCTCTGGAAACACCATATATTCT. This encodes CASSQGTRSGNTIYS.

The V call is TRBV30, the J call TRBJ2-3; the match to TRBD2 covers 10 bases. Losses at the gene ends were 2 bases for V and 2 bases for J; bases not matched to a gene: 7. This CDR3 region has 16 residues. Germline V gene lookup returns CDR1 GTSNPN and CDR2 SVGIG (reference sequence). This CDR3 is CAWSKGLALSTDTQYF. For the CDR3, the DNA is TGTGCCTGGAGTAAGGGACTAGCGCTCTCCACAGATACGCAGTATTTT.

Worth noting for this clonotype: With a much larger clone just one base away, this may be a read error. V is TRBV12-3 or TRBV12-4 and J is TRBJ1-1, with a possible D match to TRBD1 (6 bases). The V gene lost 3 bases and the J gene lost 0 bases, with 20 bases spanning the gap. This CDR3 is built from 18 residues. In DNA, the CDR3 is TGTGCCAGCAGTTTTAAGGGGCCTGGGGGCTTCATGAACACTGAAGCTTTCTTT. This gives the protein CASSFKGPGGFMNTEAFF.

This clonotype was observed at least ten times. This chain links TRBV12-3 or TRBV12-4 with TRBJ2-5; weak D call: TRBD2 (5 bases). This CDR3 contains 16 residues. Trimming removed 3 bases from V and 0 bases from J, with 14 bases in between. CDR3 region: CASSFIVAPNQETQYF. As DNA, the CDR3 is TGTGCCAGCAGTTTTATCGTAGCGCCGAACCAAGAGACCCAGTACTTC.

Ten or more counts support this clonotype. The chain uses TRBV5-1 and TRBJ1-2; 7 bases fit TRBD1. V lost 1 base and J lost 2; bases outside the gene matches: 5. This CDR3 contains 15 residues. Looked up from germline, CDR1 is SGHRS and CDR2 is YFSETQ. The DNA of the CDR3 is TGCGCCAGCAGCTTGTCGGGACAGTCAAACTATGGCTACACCTTC. Its translation is CASSLSGQSNYGYTF. Combining the CDR3 with reference TRBV5-1 and TRBJ1-2 gives the whole variable domain KAGVTQTPRYLIKTRGQQVTLSCSPISGHRSVSWYQQTPGQGLQFLFEYFSETQRNKGNFPGRFSGRQFSNSRSEMNVSTLELGDSALYLCASSLSGQSNYGYTFGSGTRLTVV.

At least ten counts were recorded for this clonotype. The chain links TRBV7-3 to TRBJ2-3; 10 positions match TRBD1. Germline V CDR1 and CDR2: SGHTA, FQGTGA. J lost 3 bases, V lost 4 bases, and 4 bases had no gene match. CDR3 length: 15 residues. CDR3 coding DNA: TGTGCCAGCAGCTCGACAGGGGGCAAGACAGATACGCAGTATTTT. This translates into CASSSTGGKTDTQYF.

This clonotype was recorded many times. The chain joins TRBV19 to TRBJ1-1; TRBD1 aligns across 7 bases. Looked up from germline, CDR1 is LNHDA and CDR2 is SQIVND (reference sequence). CDR3 length: 15 residues. Losses at the gene ends were 6 bases for V and 6 bases for J; bases not matched to a gene: 13. CDR3 amino acids: CASRVMTGFFAEAFF. The CDR3 DNA reads TGTGCCAGTAGGGTCATGACAGGGTTCTTCGCTGAAGCTTTCTTT.

The chain couples TRBV7-9 to TRBJ1-1; D perhaps matches TRBD1 (5 bases). Germline V CDR1 and CDR2: SEHNR, FQNEAQ (reference sequence). With 6 bases removed from V and 8 bases from J, the gap between germline ends came to 16 bases. The CDR3 spans 13 residues. As DNA, the CDR3 is TGTGCCAGCAGTTACTCGAGAAGGGGCGAAGCTTTCTTT. This encodes CASSYSRRGEAFF.

The rearrangement links TRBV7-2 to TRBJ1-5; D unclear. V lost 1 base and J 0 bases, leaving 7 bases between the germline ends. Germline-derived CDR1 and CDR2 are SGHTA and FQGNSA. This CDR3 contains 15 residues. CDR3 residues: CASSLGDPSNQPQHF. CDR3 DNA: TGTGCCAGCAGCTTAGGCGATCCTAGCAATCAGCCCCAGCATTTT. Full variable domain (missing parts from reference TRBV7-2 and TRBJ1-5): GAGVSQSPSNKVTEKGKDVELRCDPISGHTALYWYRQSLGQGLEFLIYFQGNSAPDKSGLPSDRFSAERTGGSVSTLTIQRTQQEDSAVYLCASSLGDPSNQPQHFGDGTRLSIL.

This clonotype was observed many times. The chain carries TRBV12-3 or TRBV12-4 and TRBJ2-2, with D unresolved. With 0 bases removed from V and 5 bases from J, the gap between germline ends came to 7 bases. The CDR3 has 14 residues. In DNA form, the CDR3 reads TGTGCCAGCAGTTTAGCGCGAGAGACCGGGGAGCTGTTTTTT. This gives the protein CASSLARETGELFF.

This clonotype has just a few counts. CDR3 DNA sequence: TGTGCCACCAGTGATTTGGCAGGGGATGGCTACACCTTC. Its translation: CATSDLAGDGYTF. The rearrangement links TRBV24-1 to TRBJ1-2; a weak D match, TRBD1 (6 bases). V was clipped by 0 bases and J by 6 bases, with 7 bases between them. The germline CDR1 and CDR2 sequences are KGHDR and SFDVKD. This CDR3 is 13 amino acids long.

This clonotype has ten or more counts. The chain carries TRBV6-6 and TRBJ1-1; maybe TRBD1 (5 bases). Germline V gives CDR1 MNHNY, CDR2 SVGAGI (reference sequence). Trimming took 7 bases from V and 2 from J, leaving 14 bases between them. The CDR3 contains 14 residues. CDR3 loop: CASILYRDNTEAFF. CDR3 DNA sequence: TGTGCCAGCATCTTATATCGGGACAACACTGAAGCTTTCTTT.

This clonotype came up many times. The chain links TRBV7-6 to TRBJ1-1; no definite D call. The ends were cut back, 2 bases at V and 4 bases at J, with 14 bases in the middle. CDR1 and CDR2 from the germline V gene are SGHVS and FNYEAQ. This CDR3 contains 15 residues. CDR3 coding DNA: TGTGCCAGCAGCTTATTTAGGTTGGGAAGCACTGAAGCTTTCTTT. Amino acids: CASSLFRLGSTEAFF.